This T cell receptor (beta chain) came from a study of blood T cell repertoires in COVID-19 (TCRdb year 2020). Regarding the complete study: Collaborator samples came from the United States, Italy and Spain and covered acute and convalescent phases of COVID-19. The samples were drawn from the first 160 participants of the ongoing ImmuneRACE study and from some 1,300 subjects provided by 6 global collaborators. The dataset comprised deeply sampled blood TCRbeta repertoires from subjects exposed to, actively infected with, or recovered from COVID-19. The repertoires were released in a freely available public database intended as a resource for research on the immune response to SARS-CoV-2. Sample metadata almost always included a de-identified subject ID, COVID-19 status, age in years and sex. The prospective study material was composed of cDNA or gDNA derived from T cells, B-cell-depleted T cells, or PBMCs. Where available, HLA class I and class II types were obtained from metadata supplied by the sample provider rather than from assay-based typing. Results and caveats for the whole study, not just this receptor: The amount of clinical and demographic metadata varied by source and participant and was provided uncurated.

The germline V gene specifies MGHDK as CDR1 and SYGVNS as CDR2. V loses 4 bases at its end and J loses 5 bases; junction bases beyond the gene matches: 14. Spanning cysteine to phenylalanine, the CDR3 consists of 16 amino acids. Only CDR3 DNA remains: 48 bases, in frame from the first base. The immunoSEQ Assay, a bias-controlled multiplex PCR, was used to amplify TCRbeta CDR3 regions from genomic DNA. For the original study's pipeline: The number of nucleated cells in each sample was estimated from the amplification of reference gene primers within the assay. To quantify the absolute abundance of each unique TCRbeta CDR3 rearrangement, sequence reads were collapsed and filtered. For each sample, productive Simpson clonality was calculated as the square root of Simpson's diversity index over productive rearrangements. Imported from immuneACCESS, the table was reduced by TCRdb to in-frame sequences with V and J called. These copies leave out some clones; in studies compared against another copy, an unresolved V gene accounts for under half, and the cause of the remainder is not known. That table is the source of V, J and clone size, and D and trimming were worked out from the DNA. Recorded for this sample are 60,000 to 85,000 clones; 80% to 90% of them occurred a single time. 15% to 20% of the sample comes from the top ten.

Whole blood was collected in K2EDTA tubes by collaborating institutions according to the institutions' own protocols. Collaborator samples were shipped for TCRbeta analysis as frozen whole blood, isolated PBMCs, or DNA extracted from either sample type. For this clone: No antigen is known for it. Base quality data are lacking; no much larger clone is found one base away.

This receptor was taken from a human donor in a cohort sampled during active COVID-19. Sequencing input: peripheral blood. The chain is encoded by TRBV25-1 joined to TRBJ2-7; TRBD1 agrees with 7 junctional bases. The CDR3 amino acid sequence is: CASSVPAARGTHEQYF. The DNA sequence reads TGTGCCAGCAGTGTCCCCGCCGCCAGGGGGACCCACGAGCAGTACTTC.